This entry lists 7 T cell receptor beta chains sequenced from one sample in a study of blood T cells in healthy people across ages. The use of a sample-barcoded 5' primer and a J-beta primer mix characterized a second PCR of about 7 to 12 cycles. One entry per CDR3 protein, called by TCRdb with MiXCR from the 5' RACE reads. The repertoire consists of around 1,500,000 distinct CDR3 sequences, with 28% occurring once and the leading ten covering around 7.7%. The sample comprised blood. The receptors originated from a woman in her thirties in good health.

The chain combines TRBV2 with TRBJ2-7, with TRBD1 as a possible D gene (5 bases). Germline V gene data show CDR1 as SNHLY and CDR2 as FYNNEI. The CDR3 totals 14 residues. V was trimmed by 1 base and J by 3 bases, leaving 10 bases between them. The CDR3 DNA follows: TGTGCCAGCAGTGAAGGGGGCCTAATCTACGAGCAGTACTTC. Its translation: CASSEGGLIYEQYF. Drawing the rest from reference TRBV2 and TRBJ2-7, the complete variable domain is EPEVTQTPSHQVTQMGQEVILRCVPISNHLYFYWYRQILGQKVEFLVSFYNNEISEKSEIFDDQFSVERPDGSNFTLKIRSTKLEDSAMYFCASSEGGLIYEQYFGPGTRLTVT.

The J gene is TRBJ2-3, the V gene TRBV20-1; D possibly corresponds to TRBD2 (5 bases). Germline-derived CDR1 and CDR2 are DFQATT and SNEGSKA (reference sequence). V lost 6 bases to trimming and J lost 6 bases, with 13 bases between them. The CDR3 covers 12 residues. CDR3 DNA: TGCAGTGCCGGAGGAGGTTTTGATACGCAGTATTTT. It codes for CSAGGGFDTQYF.

CDR3 in amino acids: CAAPGQGAMGGFAYEQFF. DNA for the CDR3: TGTGCGGCCCCGGGACAGGGGGCGATGGGTGGTTTTGCGTACGAGCAGTTCTTC. The genes are TRBV28 and TRBJ2-1, with TRBD1 identical over 12 bases. The CDR3 length is 18 residues. The V gene's germline CDR1 is MDHEN and CDR2 SYDVKM.

The V call is TRBV10-2, the J call TRBJ2-1; 10 bases are a match to TRBD2. V dropped 7 bases and J dropped 5; count of bases not matched to a gene: 20. The V gene's germline CDR1 is WSHSY and CDR2 SAAADI. The CDR3 contains 19 residues. CDR3 nucleotide sequence: TGCGCCAGCAACCTAGCGGGGGAGGGTAAAGGATGGAGTAACAATGAGCAGTTCTTC. Its translation: CASNLAGEGKGWSNNEQFF.

About this clonotype itself: The CDR3 does not end in the conserved phenylalanine or tryptophan, so this is likely a read error. The chain combines TRBV7-9 with TRBJ2-4, with 7 positions matching TRBD2. The CDR3 covers 13 residues. Germline V gives CDR1 SEHNR, CDR2 FQNEAQ (reference sequence). V trimming: 4 bases; J trimming: 13 bases; junction bases outside the gene matches: 10. CDR3 bases: TGTGCCAGCAGCTCGGAGGGAGGGAATGAGCAGTACTCC. Translated, it gives CASSSEGGNEQYS.

This clonotype was counted between two and nine times. The chain combines TRBV7-9 with TRBJ1-6; no definite D call. The CDR3 length is 15 residues. V was pared by 7 bases and J by 0 bases, with 10 bases between. The V gene's germline CDR1 is SEHNR and CDR2 FQNEAQ (reference sequence). CDR3: CASKGEASYNSPLHF. The CDR3 DNA sequence: TGTGCCAGCAAGGGTGAGGCCTCCTATAATTCACCCCTCCACTTT.

This clonotype has more than one count but fewer than ten. The gene calls are TRBV20-1 and TRBJ2-3; 10 bases fit TRBD2. The germline CDR1 and CDR2 sequences are DFQATT and SNEGSKA (reference sequence). The CDR3 totals 15 residues. V gave up 5 bases and J gave up 2 bases; unmatched junction bases: 7. The CDR3 region has the DNA TGCAGTGCTGCGGTAGCGGGAGGCACCACAGATACGCAGTATTTT. Protein product: CSAAVAGGTTDTQYF.